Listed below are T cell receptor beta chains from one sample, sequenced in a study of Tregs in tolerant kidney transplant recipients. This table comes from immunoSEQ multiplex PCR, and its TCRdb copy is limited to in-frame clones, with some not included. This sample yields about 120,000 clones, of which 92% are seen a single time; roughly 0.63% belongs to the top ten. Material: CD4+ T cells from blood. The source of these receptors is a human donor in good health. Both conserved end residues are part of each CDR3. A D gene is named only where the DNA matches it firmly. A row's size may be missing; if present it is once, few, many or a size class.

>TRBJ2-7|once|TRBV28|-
CASSFWLAEQYF
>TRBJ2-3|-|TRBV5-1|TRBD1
CASSGIQGAKTDTQYF
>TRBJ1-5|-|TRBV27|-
CASSLNGGGGQPQHF
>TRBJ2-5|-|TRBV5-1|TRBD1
CASSRGQGIETQYF
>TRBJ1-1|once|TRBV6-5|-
CASTGLGTIGTEAFF
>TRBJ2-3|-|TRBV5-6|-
CASSPAVSFTQYF
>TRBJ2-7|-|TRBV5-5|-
CASSLGIVAYEQYF
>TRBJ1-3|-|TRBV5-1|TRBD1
CASSLGTGTSSGNTIYF
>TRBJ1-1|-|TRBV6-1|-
CASNIPWATEAFF
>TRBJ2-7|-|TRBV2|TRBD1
CASSGGTERGEQYF
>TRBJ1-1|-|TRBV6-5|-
CASSYSRRTEAFF
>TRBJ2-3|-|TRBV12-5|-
CASGPPQGADTQYF
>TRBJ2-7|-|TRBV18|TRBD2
CASSPGLGGDEQYF
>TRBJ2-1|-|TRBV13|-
CASSFRAQRGEQFF
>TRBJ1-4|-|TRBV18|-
CASSPPPGEKLFF
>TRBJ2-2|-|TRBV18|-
CASSPVRDVGELFF
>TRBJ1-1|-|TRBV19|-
CASSIVSRGQKNTEAFF
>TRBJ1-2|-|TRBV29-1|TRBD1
CSAQQGDYGYTF
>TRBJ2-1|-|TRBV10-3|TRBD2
CATHSGSNEQFF
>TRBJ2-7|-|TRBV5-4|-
CASSLGGDRTYEQYF
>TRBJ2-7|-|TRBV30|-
CAWSGGVSSYEQYF
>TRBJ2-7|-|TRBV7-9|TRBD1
CASSLTGSSYEQYF
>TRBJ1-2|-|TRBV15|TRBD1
CATSTDRANYGYTF
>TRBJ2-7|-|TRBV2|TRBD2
CASTALPRGGEQYF
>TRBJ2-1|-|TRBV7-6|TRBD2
CASSAPSPSGPNEQFF
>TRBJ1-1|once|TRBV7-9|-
CASSLVGQINTEAFF
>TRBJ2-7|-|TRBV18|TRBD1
CASSPPTGYYEQYF
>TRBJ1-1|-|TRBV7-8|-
CASSSRGGLNTEAFF
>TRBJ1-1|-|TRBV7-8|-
CASSSRVTFTEAFF
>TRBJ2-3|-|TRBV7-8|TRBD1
CASSLGQGRTDTQYF
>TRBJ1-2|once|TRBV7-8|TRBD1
CASSPRQGFYGYTF
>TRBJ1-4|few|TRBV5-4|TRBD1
CASSPDRGQEKLFF
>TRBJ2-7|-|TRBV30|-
CAWSVSGYEQYF
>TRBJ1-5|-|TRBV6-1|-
CASSETQGSQPQHF
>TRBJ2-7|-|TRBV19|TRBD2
CASSLGLAGTHEQYF
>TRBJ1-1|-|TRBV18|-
CASSPPLASLEAFF
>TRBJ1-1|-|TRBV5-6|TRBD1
CASEDRDRTEAFF